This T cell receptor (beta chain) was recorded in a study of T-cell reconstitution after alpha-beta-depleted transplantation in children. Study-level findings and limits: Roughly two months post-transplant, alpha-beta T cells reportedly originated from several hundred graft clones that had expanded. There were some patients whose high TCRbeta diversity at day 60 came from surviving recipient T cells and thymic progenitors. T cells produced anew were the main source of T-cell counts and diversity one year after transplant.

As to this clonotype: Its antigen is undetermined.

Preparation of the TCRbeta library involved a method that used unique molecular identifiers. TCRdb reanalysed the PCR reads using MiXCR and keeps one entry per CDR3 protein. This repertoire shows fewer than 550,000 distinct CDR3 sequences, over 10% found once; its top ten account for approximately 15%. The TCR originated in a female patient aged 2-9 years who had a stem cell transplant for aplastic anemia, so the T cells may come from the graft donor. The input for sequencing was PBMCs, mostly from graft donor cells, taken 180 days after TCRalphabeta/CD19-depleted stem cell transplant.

The CDR3 here is CATSGVDVDTQYF. CDR3 in DNA: TGTGCCACCTCTGGCGTAGACGTAGATACGCAGTATTTT. The rearrangement joins TRBV25-1 to TRBJ2-3; unclear D gene. This CDR3 is 13 amino acids long. Deletions cut 10 bases from V and 5 bases from J, with 16 bases between. Germline V gene data show CDR1 as MGHDK and CDR2 as SYGVNS.